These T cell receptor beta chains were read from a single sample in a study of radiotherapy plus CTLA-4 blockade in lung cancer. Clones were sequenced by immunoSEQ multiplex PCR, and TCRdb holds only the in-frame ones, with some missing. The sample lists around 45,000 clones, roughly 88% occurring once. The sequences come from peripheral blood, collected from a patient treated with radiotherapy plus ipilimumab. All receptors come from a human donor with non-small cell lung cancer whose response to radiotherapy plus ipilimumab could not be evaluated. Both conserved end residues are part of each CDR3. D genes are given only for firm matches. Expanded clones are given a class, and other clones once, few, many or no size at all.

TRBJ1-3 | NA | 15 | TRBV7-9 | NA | TGTGCCAGCAGCTTTCAGGCAGGTGCCGGAAACACCATATATTTT | CASSFQAGAGNTIYF
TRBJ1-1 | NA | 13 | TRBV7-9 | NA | TGTGCCAGCAGCTTAGCACGCCGCGGTGAAGCTTTCTTT | CASSLARRGEAFF
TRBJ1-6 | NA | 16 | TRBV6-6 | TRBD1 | TGTGCCAGCAGTTACCTTGACAGGGGGCATAATTCACCCCTCCACTTT | CASSYLDRGHNSPLHF
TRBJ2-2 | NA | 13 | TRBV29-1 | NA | TGCAGTTCGTCCACAAGTAACACCGGGGAGCTGTTTTTT | CSSSTSNTGELFF
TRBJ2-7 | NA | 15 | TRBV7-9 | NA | TGTGCCAGCAGCTTGGGGGGAGGTAGCGTCTACGAGCAGTACTTC | CASSLGGGSVYEQYF
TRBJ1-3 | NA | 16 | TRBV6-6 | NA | TGTGCCAGCAGTCATTTCACAGGACACTCTGGAAACACCATATATTTT | CASSHFTGHSGNTIYF
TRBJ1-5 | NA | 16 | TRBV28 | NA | TGTGCCAGCAGTTTAACCGCAGGGAATAGCAATCAGCCCCAGCATTTT | CASSLTAGNSNQPQHF
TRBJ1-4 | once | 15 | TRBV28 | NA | TGTGCCAGCAGTCGCCAGGGTGCAACTAATGAAAAACTGTTTTTT | CASSRQGATNEKLFF
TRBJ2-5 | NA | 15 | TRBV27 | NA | TGTGCCACCACAACGAGAGACAGAGACCAAGAGACCCAGTACTTC | CATTTRDRDQETQYF
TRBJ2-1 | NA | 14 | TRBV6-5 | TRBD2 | TGTGCCAGCAGACCGGGACTAGCGGGCAATGAGCAGTTCTTC | CASRPGLAGNEQFF
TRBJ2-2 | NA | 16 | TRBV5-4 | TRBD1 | TGTGCCAGCAGCGAGGGACAGGGGGCTGGTACCGGGGAGCTGTTTTTT | CASSEGQGAGTGELFF
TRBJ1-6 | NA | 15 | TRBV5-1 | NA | TGCGCCAGCAGCTTGATTCAGGGTTCTAATTCACCCCTCCACTTT | CASSLIQGSNSPLHF
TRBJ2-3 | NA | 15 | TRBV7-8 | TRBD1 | TGTGCCAGCAGCTTACGAAGGGGGCCGACAGATACGCAGTATTTT | CASSLRRGPTDTQYF
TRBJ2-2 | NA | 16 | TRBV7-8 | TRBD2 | TGTGCCAGCAGCATTTCTAGCGGAATGAACACCGGGGAGCTGTTTTTT | CASSISSGMNTGELFF
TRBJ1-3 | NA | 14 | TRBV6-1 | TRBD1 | TGTGCCAGCAGTACGACAGGGAACGGAAACACCATATATTTT | CASSTTGNGNTIYF
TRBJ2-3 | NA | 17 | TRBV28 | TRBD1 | TGTGCCAGCAGTGCCGGACAGGTAACAACTAGCACAGATACGCAGTATTTT | CASSAGQVTTSTDTQYF
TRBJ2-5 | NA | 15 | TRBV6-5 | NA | TGTGCCAGCAGTTACTCTGGCAGGGTTGGGGAGACCCAGTACTTC | CASSYSGRVGETQYF
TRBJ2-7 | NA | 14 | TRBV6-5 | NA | TGTGCCAGCAGTTCCCCGCTGAGCTCCTACGAGCAGTACTTC | CASSSPLSSYEQYF
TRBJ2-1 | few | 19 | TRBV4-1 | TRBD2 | TGCGCCAGCAGCCAAGGGGTGCGGGGGGGCCGTAACTCCTACAATGAGCAGTTCTTC | CASSQGVRGGRNSYNEQFF
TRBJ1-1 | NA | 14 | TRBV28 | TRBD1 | TGTGCCAGTCTTGGACAGGGGATTTTCTCTGAAGCTTTCTTT | CASLGQGIFSEAFF
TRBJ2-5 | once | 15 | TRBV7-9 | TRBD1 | TGTGCCAGCAGTCGGAGGGGGACAGGGGGGGAGACCCAGTACTTC | CASSRRGTGGETQYF
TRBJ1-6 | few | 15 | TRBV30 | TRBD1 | TGTGCCTGGAGCGGTACAGGGGATAGATATTCACCCCTCCACTTT | CAWSGTGDRYSPLHF
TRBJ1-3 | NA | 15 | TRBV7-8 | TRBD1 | TGTGCCAGCAGCTACACAGGGGGCGCTGGAAACACCATATATTTT | CASSYTGGAGNTIYF
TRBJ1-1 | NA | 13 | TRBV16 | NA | TGTGCCAGCAGCCAATTAAGAGAGACTGAAGCTTTCTTT | CASSQLRETEAFF
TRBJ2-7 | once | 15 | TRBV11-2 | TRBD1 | TGTGCCAGCAGCCCCCGGGACAGGGTGTTTGGCGAGCAGTACTTC | CASSPRDRVFGEQYF
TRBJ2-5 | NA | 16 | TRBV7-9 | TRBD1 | TGTGCCAGCAGCTTGGCCCCTGGGACAGGCGCTACAAGGCAGTACTTC | CASSLAPGTGATRQYF
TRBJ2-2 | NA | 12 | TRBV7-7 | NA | TGTGCCAGCAGTCCCGACATCGGGGAGCTGTTTTTT | CASSPDIGELFF
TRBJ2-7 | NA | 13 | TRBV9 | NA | TGTGCCAGCAGCGTAGGGGGGCAGGACGAGCAGTACTTC | CASSVGGQDEQYF
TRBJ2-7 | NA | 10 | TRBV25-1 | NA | TGTGCCAGCTCCTTCCGCGAGCAGTACTTC | CASSFREQYF
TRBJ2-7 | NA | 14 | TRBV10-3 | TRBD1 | TGTGCCATCAGGCCCGACAGGGGGGTCTACGAGCAGTACTTC | CAIRPDRGVYEQYF
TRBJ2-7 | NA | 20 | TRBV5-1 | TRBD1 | TGCGCCAGCAGCCTAGGGCCGGGGACAGGGCCTGACATTATGGCCTACGAGCAGTACTTC | CASSLGPGTGPDIMAYEQYF
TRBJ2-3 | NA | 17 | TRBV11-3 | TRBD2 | TGTGCCAGCAGCTTAGGCTCGGGACTAGCGGGGGCAGGAACGCAGTATTTT | CASSLGSGLAGAGTQYF
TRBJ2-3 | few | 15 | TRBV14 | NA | TGTGCCAGCAGCCAGCAGTTGGCTAGCACAGATACGCAGTATTTT | CASSQQLASTDTQYF
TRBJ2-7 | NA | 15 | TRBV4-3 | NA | TGCGCCAGCAGCCAAGATTTAGATTTGCCCTCCGAGCAGTACTTC | CASSQDLDLPSEQYF
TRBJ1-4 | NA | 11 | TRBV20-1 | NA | TGCAGTGCCCGGACCGCCGGGGAACTGTTTTTT | CSARTAGELFF
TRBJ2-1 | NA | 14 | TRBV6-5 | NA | TGTGCCAGCAGCCGTACCGGGACTTACAATGAGCAGTTCTTC | CASSRTGTYNEQFF
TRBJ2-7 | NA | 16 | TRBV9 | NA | TGTGCCAGCAGCGTAGGGGTGCGGGGGCCTTCCTACGAGCAGTACTTC | CASSVGVRGPSYEQYF